Given below is one T cell receptor (beta chain) in context. Its target is unknown. The sample originates from a study of shared clonotypes between healthy human individuals. Study background: Per-donor plates numbered three CD4 naive, three CD4 memory, two CD8 naive and one CD8 memory.

Study-wide findings and caveats: The sampled material consisted only of blood, and tissue repertoires are likely to differ.

Libraries were prepared by immunoSEQ multiplex PCR; TCRdb keeps only in-frame clonotypes and omits some of them. Of some 2,000,000 clones in the sample, 85% to 95% are singletons; the top ten hold 1% to 1.3%. Naive CD8 cells were CD45RO-negative, positively selected for CCR7, excluding terminally differentiated effector memory CD45RA+ cells. This sequence was found in a man between 18 and 35 years old in good health. The sequenced sample was naive CD8+ T cells sorted from blood.

CDR3 nucleotide sequence: TGTGCCAGCAGCTTAGCGATCTCCTACAATGAGCAGTTCTTC. Its protein product is CASSLAISYNEQFF. The rearrangement uses TRBV7-8 and TRBJ2-1; D is ambiguous. Germline CDR1 is SGHVS and CDR2 is FQNEAQ. This CDR3 region has 14 residues. Trimming cost V 0 bases and J 0 bases, with 3 bases left between them.